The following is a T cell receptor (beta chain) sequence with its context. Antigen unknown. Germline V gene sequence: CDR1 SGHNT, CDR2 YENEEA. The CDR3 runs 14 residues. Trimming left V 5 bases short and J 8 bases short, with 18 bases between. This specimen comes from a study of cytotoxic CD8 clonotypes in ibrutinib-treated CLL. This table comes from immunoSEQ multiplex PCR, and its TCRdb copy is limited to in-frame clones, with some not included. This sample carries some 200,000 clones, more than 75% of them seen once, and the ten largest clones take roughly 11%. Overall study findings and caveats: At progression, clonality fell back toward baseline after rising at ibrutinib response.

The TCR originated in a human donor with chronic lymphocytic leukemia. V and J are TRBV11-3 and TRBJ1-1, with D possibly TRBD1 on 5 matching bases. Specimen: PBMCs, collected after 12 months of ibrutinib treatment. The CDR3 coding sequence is TGTGCCAGCAGCCATCAGGGTCAGCAAGCGGAAGCTTTCTTT. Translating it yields CASSHQGQQAEAFF.